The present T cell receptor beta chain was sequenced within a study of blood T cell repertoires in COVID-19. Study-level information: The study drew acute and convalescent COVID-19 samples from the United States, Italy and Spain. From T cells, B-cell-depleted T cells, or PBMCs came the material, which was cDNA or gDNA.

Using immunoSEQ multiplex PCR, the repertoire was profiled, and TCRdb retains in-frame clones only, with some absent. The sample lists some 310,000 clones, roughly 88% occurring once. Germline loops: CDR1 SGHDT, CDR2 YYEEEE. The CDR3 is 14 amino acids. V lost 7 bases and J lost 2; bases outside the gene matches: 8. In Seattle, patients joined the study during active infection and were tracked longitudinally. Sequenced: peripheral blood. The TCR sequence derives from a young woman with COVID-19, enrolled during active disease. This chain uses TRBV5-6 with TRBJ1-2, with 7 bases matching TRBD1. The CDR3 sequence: CASSRQGLNYGYTF. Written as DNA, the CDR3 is TGTGCCAGCTCCCGACAGGGATTAAACTATGGCTACACCTTC.